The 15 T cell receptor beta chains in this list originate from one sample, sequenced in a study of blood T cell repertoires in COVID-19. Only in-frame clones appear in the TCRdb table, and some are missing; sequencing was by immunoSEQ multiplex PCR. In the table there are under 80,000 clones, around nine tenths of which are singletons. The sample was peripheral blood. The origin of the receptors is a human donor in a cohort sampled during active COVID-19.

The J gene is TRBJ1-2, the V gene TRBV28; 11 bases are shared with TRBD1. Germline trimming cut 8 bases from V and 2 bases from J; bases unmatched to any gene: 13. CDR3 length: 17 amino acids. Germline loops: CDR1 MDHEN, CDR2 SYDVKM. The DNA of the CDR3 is TGTGCCAGCCTTTTGGGGGAGGGACAGGGGGACAACTATGGCTACACCTTC. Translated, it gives CASLLGEGQGDNYGYTF.

The CDR3 nucleotides are TGTGCCAGTAGTAGTCCAGGGTGGATGAACACTGAAGCTTTCTTT. It codes for CASSSPGWMNTEAFF. This chain uses TRBV19 with TRBJ1-1, with D possibly TRBD1 on 5 matching bases. The V end was cut by 4 bases, the J end by 0 bases, with 12 bases between. Germline CDR1 is LNHDA and CDR2 is SQIVND (reference sequence). The length of the CDR3 is 15 residues.

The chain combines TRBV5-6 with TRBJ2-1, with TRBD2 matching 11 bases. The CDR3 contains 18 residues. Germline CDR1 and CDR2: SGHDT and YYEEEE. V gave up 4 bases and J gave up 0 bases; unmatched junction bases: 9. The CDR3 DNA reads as TGTGCCAGCAGCCCTGGACTAGCGGGCCGGAGCTCCTACAATGAGCAGTTCTTC. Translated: CASSPGLAGRSSYNEQFF.

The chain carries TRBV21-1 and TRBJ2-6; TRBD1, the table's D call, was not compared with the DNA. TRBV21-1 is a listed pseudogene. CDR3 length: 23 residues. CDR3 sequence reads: CASSKIGNGTGSHPGSGANVLTF. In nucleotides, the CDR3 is TGTGCCAGCAGCAAGATTGGTAACGGGACAGGGTCTCATCCGGGCTCTGGGGCCAACGTCCTGACTTTC.

For the CDR3, the DNA is TGTGCCAGCTCACCCGCGGGAGCGGAGACCCAGTACTTC. It encodes CASSPAGAETQYF. The V and J genes are TRBV18 and TRBJ2-5; 7 bases map to TRBD2. Germline assignment: CDR1 KGHSH and CDR2 LQKENI. Trimming removed 3 bases from V and 5 bases from J; junction bases left unmatched: 3. This CDR3 is 13 amino acids long.

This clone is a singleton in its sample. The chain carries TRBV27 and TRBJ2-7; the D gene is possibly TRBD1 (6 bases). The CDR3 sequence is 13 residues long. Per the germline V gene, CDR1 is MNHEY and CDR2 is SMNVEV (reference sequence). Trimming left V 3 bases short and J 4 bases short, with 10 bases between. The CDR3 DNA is TGTGCCAGCAGTTTCAACAGGGAGTACGAGCAGTACTTC. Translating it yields CASSFNREYEQYF.

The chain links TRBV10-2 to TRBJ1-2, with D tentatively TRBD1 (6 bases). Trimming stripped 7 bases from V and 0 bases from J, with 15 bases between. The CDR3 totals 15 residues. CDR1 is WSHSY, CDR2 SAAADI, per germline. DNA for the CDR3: TGCGCCAGCAAGGCCAGGGGCTTTACTAACTATGGCTACACCTTC. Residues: CASKARGFTNYGYTF.

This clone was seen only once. CDR3 DNA sequence: TGTGCCAGCAGCCTTGTGCTCGGTGGGCAAAAACTGTTTTTT. Protein: CASSLVLGGQKLFF. The rearrangement links TRBV3-1 (or the pseudogene TRBV3-2) to TRBJ1-4; D not certain. The germline V gene has CDR1 LGHDT and CDR2 YNNKEL (reference sequence). V shed 4 bases and J shed 9 bases, with 15 bases lying between them. This CDR3 is built from 14 residues.

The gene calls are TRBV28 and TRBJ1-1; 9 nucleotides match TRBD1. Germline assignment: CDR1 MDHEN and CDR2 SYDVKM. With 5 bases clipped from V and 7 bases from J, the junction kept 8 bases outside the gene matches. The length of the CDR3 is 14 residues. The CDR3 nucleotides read TGTGCCAGCAGTCCCACAGGGGGCGTCCTTGAAGCTTTCTTT. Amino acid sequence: CASSPTGGVLEAFF.

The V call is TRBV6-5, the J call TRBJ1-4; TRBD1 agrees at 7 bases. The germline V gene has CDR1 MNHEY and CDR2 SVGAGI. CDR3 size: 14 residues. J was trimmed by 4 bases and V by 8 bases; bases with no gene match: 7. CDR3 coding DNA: TGTGCCAGCGGCTCAGGGACAGTTAATGAAAAACTGTTTTTT. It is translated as CASGSGTVNEKLFF.

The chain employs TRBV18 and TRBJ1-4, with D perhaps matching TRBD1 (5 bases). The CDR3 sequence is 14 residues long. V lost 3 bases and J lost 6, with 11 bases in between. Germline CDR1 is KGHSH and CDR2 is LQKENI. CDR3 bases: TGTGCCAGCTCACCGCAGGGCTTGGATGAAAAACTGTTTTTT. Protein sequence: CASSPQGLDEKLFF.

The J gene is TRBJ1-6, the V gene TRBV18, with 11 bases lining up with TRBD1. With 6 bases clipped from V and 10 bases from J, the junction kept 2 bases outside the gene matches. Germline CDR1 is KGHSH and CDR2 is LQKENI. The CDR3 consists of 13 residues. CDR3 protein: CASSGTGGSPLHF. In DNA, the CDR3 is TGTGCCAGCTCCGGGACAGGGGGATCACCCCTCCACTTT.

CDR3 coding DNA: TGTGCCAGCAGTCTGTGGGCAGAAGGCAATCAGCCCCAGCATTTT. Translated, it gives CASSLWAEGNQPQHF. V usage is TRBV6-5 and J usage is TRBJ1-5; D is unclear. The germline V and J ends were trimmed by 5 bases and 2 bases, with 13 bases remaining between them. Per germline, CDR1 MNHEY and CDR2 SVGAGI. The CDR3 is made up of 15 amino acids.

CDR3 nucleotides: TGTGCCAGCAGTGAAGCCGGGACAGGGGGCCACGAGCAGTACTTC. Translated: CASSEAGTGGHEQYF. The gene calls are TRBV6-1 and TRBJ2-7; TRBD1 matches at 12 bases. The germline CDR1 and CDR2 sequences are MNHNS and SASEGT. This CDR3 has 15 residues. After removal of 0 bases from V and 5 bases from J, the junction contained 2 bases not matched to a gene.

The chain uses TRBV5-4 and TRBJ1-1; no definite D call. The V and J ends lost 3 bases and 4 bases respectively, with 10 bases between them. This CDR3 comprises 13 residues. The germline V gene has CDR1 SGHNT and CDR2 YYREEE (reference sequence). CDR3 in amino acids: CASSSLGGTEAFF. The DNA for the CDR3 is TGTGCCAGCAGCTCCCTTGGCGGCACTGAAGCTTTCTTT.